The 26 T cell receptor beta chains reported below all come from one sample, sequenced in a study of shared T cell receptors in the human thymus. TCRdb's table, derived via immunoSEQ multiplex PCR, lists solely in-frame clones and lacks some. Of about 660,000 clones in the sample, roughly 88% were seen once. These data were also reused for a study on human thymus T cells.

The sequencing input was thymocytes. The receptors stem from a boy in the first two years of life with a congenital heart defect.

For this clone: At one of its ends the junction is not consistent with the germline gene, which may arise from a read error. The chain uses TRBV7-7 and TRBJ2-1, with TRBD2 as a possible D gene (6 bases). Germline values: CDR1 SSHAT, CDR2 FNYEAQ (reference sequence). The CDR3 covers 16 residues. The chain's CDR3 is CASSLGIGSSYNEQFF. In nucleotides, the CDR3 is TGTGCTAGCAGCTTAGGTATCGGGAGCTCCTACAATGAGCAGTTCTTC.

The chain joins TRBV10-3 to TRBJ2-1; weak D call: TRBD1 (5 bases). CDR3 length: 14 amino acids. With 3 bases removed from V and 5 bases from J, the gap between germline ends came to 11 bases. From germline, CDR1 is ENHRY and CDR2 SYGVKD. The CDR3 spells CAISDGRGDNEQFF. DNA for the CDR3: TGTGCCATCAGTGACGGTAGGGGCGACAATGAGCAGTTCTTC.

This clone has just one count. The chain recombines TRBV6-6 with TRBJ2-2; 10 nucleotides align to TRBD2. The CDR3 length is 14 residues. From germline, CDR1 is MNHNY and CDR2 SVGAGI (reference sequence). Germline trimming cut 7 bases from V and 2 bases from J; bases unmatched to any gene: 1. The CDR3 coding sequence is TGTGCCAGCACTAGCGGGAGTAACACCGGGGAGCTGTTTTTT. This encodes CASTSGSNTGELFF.

The chain uses TRBV7-6 and TRBJ2-3; 8 bases map to TRBD2. Losses at the gene ends were 0 bases for V and 6 bases for J; bases not matched to a gene: 11. The germline gives CDR1 SGHVS, CDR2 FNYEAQ. This CDR3 region has 17 residues. CDR3 loop: CASSLALGGLAGDTQYF. CDR3 nucleotides: TGTGCCAGCAGCTTAGCTTTAGGGGGTTTAGCGGGGGATACGCAGTATTTT.

The table lists this clone with a count of one. V gene TRBV19 combines with J gene TRBJ2-7; the match to TRBD2 covers 13 bases. The V and J ends lost 5 bases and 3 bases, in that order; junction bases with no gene match: 7. CDR1 LNHDA and CDR2 SQIVND come from the germline V gene (reference sequence). CDR3 length equals 16 residues. Written as DNA, the CDR3 is TGTGCCAGTAGTCTCCTACTAGCGGGAGGGTTCTACGAGCAGTACTTC. The encoded protein is CASSLLLAGGFYEQYF.

The V and J genes are TRBV9 and TRBJ2-5; possibly TRBD2 for D (6 bases). V was pared by 4 bases and J by 5 bases, with 15 bases between. CDR1 is SGDLS and CDR2 is YYNGEE in the germline V gene. CDR3 length: 14 residues. CDR3 amino acids: CASSPKWGEETQYF. In DNA form, the CDR3 reads TGTGCCAGCAGCCCTAAGTGGGGGGAGGAGACCCAGTACTTC.

The chain has TRBV5-1 and TRBJ2-3, with TRBD2 matching 11 bases. Germline V gives CDR1 SGHRS, CDR2 YFSETQ. J lost 5 bases, V lost 5 bases, and 13 bases had no gene match. The CDR3 length is 17 residues. CDR3 in DNA: TGCGCCAGCAGAAGGGGGACTAGCGGAGTGAGGGGAGATACGCAGTATTTT. Protein product: CASRRGTSGVRGDTQYF.

This rearrangement joins TRBV28 to TRBJ2-3, with 10 bases lining up with TRBD2. CDR3 size: 17 residues. Germline trimming cut 6 bases from V and 1 base from J; bases unmatched to any gene: 10. CDR1 MDHEN and CDR2 SYDVKM come from the germline V gene. This CDR3 reads CASSSPRGTSGTDTQYF. CDR3 in DNA: TGTGCCAGCAGCTCCCCTAGAGGGACTAGCGGCACAGATACGCAGTATTTT.

V and J are TRBV27 and TRBJ1-2; 8 nucleotides align to TRBD1. Germline CDR1 and CDR2: MNHEY and SMNVEV (reference sequence). The V segment lost 7 bases and the J segment 6 bases; nucleotides outside the gene matches: 7. The CDR3 length is 13 residues. The CDR3 loop reads CASKDRAGNGYTF. The CDR3 DNA reads TGTGCCAGCAAGGACAGGGCTGGGAATGGCTACACCTTC.

The chain recombines TRBV7-9 with TRBJ1-4; 9 bases map to TRBD1. The V segment lost 4 bases and the J segment 5 bases; nucleotides outside the gene matches: 14. CDR1 is SEHNR and CDR2 is FQNEAQ in the germline V gene (reference sequence). This CDR3 region has 18 residues. DNA of the CDR3: TGTGCCAGCAGCTACAACTCCGACAGGGGGGCCGGCAATGAAAAACTGTTTTTT. As protein: CASSYNSDRGAGNEKLFF.

J is TRBJ1-1 and V is TRBV12-5, with D perhaps TRBD1 (5 bases). This CDR3 has 16 amino acids. From germline, CDR1 is LGHNT and CDR2 FRNRAP. Trimming removed 0 bases at V and 4 bases at J, with 15 bases between. The CDR3 is CASGLVGRAPGTEAFF. CDR3 bases: TGTGCTAGTGGTTTGGTAGGCAGGGCCCCGGGCACTGAAGCTTTCTTT.

The V and J genes are TRBV29-1 and TRBJ1-1, with 7 bases aligning to TRBD1. Unmatched junction bases numbered 9, after V lost 0 bases and J lost 8 bases. Germline V CDR1 and CDR2: SQVTM, ANQGSEA. The CDR3 is made up of 14 amino acids. The CDR3 is CSVEDFRGKGEAFF. The CDR3 DNA reads as TGCAGCGTTGAAGATTTCAGGGGGAAGGGAGAAGCTTTCTTT.

The chain employs TRBV20-1 and TRBJ2-5; a possible D gene is TRBD2 (5 bases). The CDR3 has 11 residues. Trimming took off 5 bases at V and 2 bases at J, with 6 bases between the two ends. Germline CDR1 DFQATT, CDR2 SNEGSKA (reference sequence). CDR3 sequence: CSASGQETQYF. The DNA for the CDR3 is TGCAGTGCTTCGGGACAAGAGACCCAGTACTTC.

The V and J genes are TRBV10-3 and TRBJ2-1; a weak D match, TRBD1 (5 bases). Per the germline V gene, CDR1 is ENHRY and CDR2 is SYGVKD. The ends were cut back, 3 bases at V and 7 bases at J, with 7 bases in the middle. The CDR3 length is 12 residues. Here the CDR3 DNA reads TGTGCCATCAGTGATACAGGAAATGAGCAGTTCTTC. Protein product: CAISDTGNEQFF.

This chain links TRBV5-6 with TRBJ2-1; the match to TRBD2 covers 7 bases. This CDR3 comprises 15 residues. The germline V gene has CDR1 SGHDT and CDR2 YYEEEE. Unmatched junction bases numbered 11, after V lost 4 bases and J lost 7 bases. The CDR3 here is CASSPRLAPANEQFF. DNA of the CDR3: TGTGCCAGCAGCCCCCGACTAGCCCCCGCGAATGAGCAGTTCTTC.

The gene calls are TRBV25-1 and TRBJ2-7, with 9 bases matching TRBD1. Per the germline V gene, CDR1 is MGHDK and CDR2 is SYGVNS. The CDR3 has 14 amino acids. J was trimmed by 4 bases and V by 1 base; bases with no gene match: 2. DNA of the CDR3: TGTGCCAGCAGTGAATGGGACAGGGCTTACGAGCAGTACTTC. This sequence encodes CASSEWDRAYEQYF.

V gene TRBV27 combines with J gene TRBJ1-4, with TRBD1 matching 7 bases. Looked up from germline, CDR1 is MNHEY and CDR2 is SMNVEV (reference sequence). After removal of 4 bases from V and 0 bases from J, the junction contained 14 bases not matched to a gene. The CDR3 has 19 amino acids. CDR3 region: CASSSPNRGPNATNEKLFF. CDR3 in DNA: TGTGCCAGCAGTTCTCCAAACAGGGGTCCCAATGCAACTAATGAAAAACTGTTTTTT.

The chain has TRBV14 and TRBJ2-7, with TRBD2 matching 10 bases. Germline CDR1 SGHDN, CDR2 FVKESK. This CDR3 is built from 15 residues. Germline trimming cut 4 bases from V and 4 bases from J; bases unmatched to any gene: 7. The CDR3 loop reads CASSPGLADLYEQYF. CDR3 bases: TGTGCCAGCAGCCCCGGACTAGCGGATCTATACGAGCAGTACTTC.

A remark on this clone: Different DNA sequences within this sample yield the same CDR3. J is TRBJ2-7 and V is TRBV19, with a tentative D call TRBD1 (5 bases). V shed 4 bases and J shed 4 bases, with 17 bases lying between them. Germline assignment: CDR1 LNHDA and CDR2 SQIVND (reference sequence). The CDR3 runs to 15 residues. CDR3 amino acids: CASSNGLGAPYEQYF. The CDR3 coding sequence is TGTGCCAGTAGTAACGGGCTAGGGGCCCCGTACGAGCAGTACTTC.

The chain carries TRBV14 and TRBJ1-2; 7 nucleotides line up with TRBD1. Germline values: CDR1 SGHDN, CDR2 FVKESK. The V and J ends lost 3 bases and 5 bases, in that order; junction bases with no gene match: 3. This CDR3 has 13 residues. CDR3 residues: CASSQAQGYGYTF. The CDR3 bases are TGTGCCAGCAGCCAGGCACAGGGGTATGGCTACACCTTC.

The CDR3: CASSQIPSSSGRVSDTQYF. CDR3 coding DNA: TGTGCCAGCAGCCAGATCCCCTCCTCTAGCGGGAGGGTGTCAGATACGCAGTATTTT. The chain uses TRBV4-2 and TRBJ2-3; 12 bases are a match to TRBD2. The CDR3 is 19 amino acids. CDR1 is LGHNA, CDR2 YNFKEQ, per germline. V dropped 3 bases and J dropped 4; count of bases not matched to a gene: 14.

The CDR3 coding sequence is TGTGCCACCCAGGGGGGCCCCTATGGCTACACCTTC. Its protein product is CATQGGPYGYTF. V usage is TRBV6-1 and J usage is TRBJ1-2; 7 nucleotides align to TRBD1. This CDR3 is 12 amino acids long. Germline V CDR1 and CDR2: MNHNS, SASEGT. The trim removed 10 bases at V and 4 bases at J, leaving 6 bases unmatched.

This clone was picked up one time. This chain links TRBV2 with TRBJ1-4; D is possibly TRBD1 (5 bases). Trimming stripped 6 bases from V and 8 bases from J, with 28 bases between. The germline V gene encodes CDR1 SNHLY and CDR2 FYNNEI. The CDR3 covers 18 residues. The CDR3 coding sequence is TGTGCCAGCAGATACGGATTGGGCACGGACACAACCCGAGAAAAACTGTTTTTT. It yields the protein CASRYGLGTDTTREKLFF.

This clone was detected only a few times. This CDR3 reads CASSPRANNPNYGYTF. CDR3 coding DNA: TGCGCCAGCAGCCCACGTGCCAACAACCCTAACTATGGCTACACCTTC. The chain links TRBV4-1 to TRBJ1-2, with D unresolved. Germline CDR1 MGHRA, CDR2 YSYEKL. This CDR3 region has 16 residues. Trimming took 4 bases from V and 0 from J, leaving 15 bases between them.

The chain couples TRBV10-1 to TRBJ2-2; tentative D call: TRBD1 (6 bases). This CDR3 is 19 amino acids long. Trimming cost V 2 bases and J 1 base, with 20 bases left between them. Looked up from germline, CDR1 is WNHNN and CDR2 is SYGVQD (reference sequence). CDR3 in DNA: TGCGCCAGCAGTGAGCACCTCATTGGGGGCGAATGGAACACCGGGGAGCTGTTTTTT. It is translated as CASSEHLIGGEWNTGELFF.

CDR3 in amino acids: CASNRDRGLSGTGTDTQYF. The CDR3 DNA sequence: TGTGCCAGCAATAGGGACAGGGGGCTTAGCGGGACGGGCACAGATACGCAGTATTTT. The J gene is TRBJ2-3, the V gene TRBV7-2, with 12 bases fitting TRBD1. V dropped 7 bases and J dropped 1; count of bases not matched to a gene: 15. Germline CDR1 SGHTA, CDR2 FQGNSA. This CDR3 has 19 amino acids.